This T cell receptor beta chain stems from a study of cytomegalovirus exposure and HLA in healthy donors. Study observations and caveats: The study flagged 150 to 200 TCR beta chains as cytomegalovirus-associated. An observed cluster of highly shared sequence variants was recorded as a likely sequencing artifact. Later analysis revealed greater clonal expansion in HLA-associated TCR beta chains than in equally common others.

V lost 8 bases and J lost 3, with 17 bases in between. This CDR3 comprises 15 residues. Looked up from germline, CDR1 is LNHDA and CDR2 is SQIVND (reference sequence). On this clone: Its antigen is not known.

60 Vbeta and 13 Jbeta primers were used in PCR. Profiling relied on immunoSEQ multiplex PCR, and the TCRdb table lists in-frame clones only, not all of them. The data contain about 160,000 clones, about four fifths of them singletons. The specimen was PBMCs. V is TRBV19 and J is TRBJ2-1; D is possibly TRBD1 (6 bases). The receptor's source is a man between 25 and 39 years old in good health and CMV-seronegative. The CDR3 DNA sequence: TGTGCCAGTGCCCCGGGACACCTAGTCTACAATGAGCAGTTCTTC. This codes for CASAPGHLVYNEQFF.